This T cell receptor (beta chain) emerged from a study of blood T cell repertoires in COVID-19. Study-level information: Acute-phase and convalescent COVID-19 samples originated in the United States, Italy and Spain. The analysed material was cDNA or gDNA that came from T cells, B-cell-depleted T cells, or PBMCs.

In the study's own analysis: Counts of nucleated cells, estimated from reference gene primer amplification, were obtained. Profiled with immunoSEQ multiplex PCR; TCRdb holds only in-frame clones, not every one. V and J calls and clone size are copied from that table; D and trimming were computed from the DNA. This sample has more than 150,000 clones, with 75% to 90% found just once. This CDR3 is built from 17 residues. CDR1 is LNHDA and CDR2 is SQIVND in the germline V gene (reference sequence). The trim removed 4 bases at V and 6 bases at J, leaving 17 bases unmatched. The receptor's source is a woman aged 40 to 50 with acute or convalescent COVID-19. The source material was peripheral blood. The gene calls are TRBV19 and TRBJ1-2, with TRBD1 identical over 7 bases. The CDR3 bases are TGTGCCAGTAGTAGCGATTCGGGGGATAACAGGGGAAATGGCTACACCTTC. Protein sequence: CASSSDSGDNRGNGYTF. Full variable domain (remainder filled in from reference TRBV19 and TRBJ1-2): DGGITQSPKYLFRKEGQNVTLSCEQNLNHDAMYWYRQDPGQGLRLIYYSQIVNDFQKGDIAEGYSVSREKKESFPLTVTSAQKNPTAFYLCASSSDSGDNRGNGYTFGSGTRLTVV.